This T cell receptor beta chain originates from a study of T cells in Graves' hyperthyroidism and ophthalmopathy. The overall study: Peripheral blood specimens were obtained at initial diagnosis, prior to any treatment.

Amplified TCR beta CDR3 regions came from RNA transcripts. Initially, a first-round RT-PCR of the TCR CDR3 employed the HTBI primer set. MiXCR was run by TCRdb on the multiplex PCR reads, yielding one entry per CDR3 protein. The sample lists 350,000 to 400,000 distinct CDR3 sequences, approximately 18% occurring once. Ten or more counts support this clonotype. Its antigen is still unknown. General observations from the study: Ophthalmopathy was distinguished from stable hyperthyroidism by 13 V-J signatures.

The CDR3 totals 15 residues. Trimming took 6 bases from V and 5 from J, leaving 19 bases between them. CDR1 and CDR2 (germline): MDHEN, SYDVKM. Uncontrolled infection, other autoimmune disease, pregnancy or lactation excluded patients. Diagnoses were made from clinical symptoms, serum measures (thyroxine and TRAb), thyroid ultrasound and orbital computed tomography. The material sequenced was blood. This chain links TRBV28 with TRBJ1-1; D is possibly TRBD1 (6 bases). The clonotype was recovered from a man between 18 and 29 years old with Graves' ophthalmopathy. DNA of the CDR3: TGTGCCAGCAGCCCCCTATGGGGGCGAGGGACTGAAGCTTTCTTT. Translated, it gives CASSPLWGRGTEAFF.